Shown below are 26 T cell receptor beta chains from a single sample sequenced in a study of T cell changes during pregnancy in multiple sclerosis. Profiling relied on immunoSEQ multiplex PCR, and the TCRdb table lists in-frame clones only, not all of them. Of tens of thousands of clones detected, approximately 90% appear once; the ten largest clones hold approximately 3%. Sequencing was performed on peripheral blood, taken in the second trimester of pregnancy. These receptors originate from a female donor in good health, enrolled as a control in a pregnancy study.

The rearrangement joins TRBV7-8 to TRBJ2-3; 9 bases agree with TRBD2. The V gene's germline CDR1 is SGHVS and CDR2 FQNEAQ. The CDR3 has 16 residues. The V gene end was trimmed by 2 bases and the J gene end by 0 bases; junction bases not matched to a gene: 3. CDR3 loop: CASSLQGLASTDTQYF. In nucleotides, the CDR3 is TGTGCCAGCAGCTTACAGGGACTAGCTAGCACAGATACGCAGTATTTT.

Points on this clone: The junction departs from germline at one end; a sequencing error may be responsible. CDR3 in DNA: TGTGCCAGCAGCTCCGACACGGTCGGTGGAAGCACCATATATTTT. This translates into CASSSDTVGGSTIYF. This chain uses TRBV5-6 with TRBJ1-3; D not certain. The length of the CDR3 is 15 residues. CDR1 SGHDT and CDR2 YYEEEE come from the germline V gene.

V and J are TRBV9 and TRBJ1-1; 8 bases agree with TRBD1. CDR1 and CDR2 (germline): SGDLS, YYNGEE. Trimming at V came to 0 bases and at J to 8 bases, leaving 6 bases not matched to a gene. The CDR3 contains 14 residues. The CDR3 DNA reads as TGTGCCAGCAGCGTAGATGGACAGGGTTTGGAAGCTTTCTTT. It codes for CASSVDGQGLEAFF. Combining the CDR3 with reference TRBV9 and TRBJ1-1 gives the whole variable domain DSGVTQTPKHLITATGQRVTLRCSPRSGDLSVYWYQQSLDQGLQFLIQYYNGEERAKGNILERFSAQQFPDLHSELNLSSLELGDSALYFCASSVDGQGLEAFFGQGTRLTVV.

CDR3 DNA: TGTGCCAGCAGTGGAAGGGGCCCGATGTGGGAAAAACTGTTTTTT. Protein product: CASSGRGPMWEKLFF. The rearrangement joins TRBV2 to TRBJ1-4; D is perhaps TRBD1 (5 bases). V was pared by 4 bases and J by 8 bases, with 17 bases between. Germline V gene lookup returns CDR1 SNHLY and CDR2 FYNNEI. This CDR3 spans 15 amino acids.

This chain joins TRBV10-1 and TRBJ2-7; 7 bases fit TRBD1. V gave up 9 bases and J gave up 1 base; unmatched junction bases: 12. The CDR3 is made up of 15 amino acids. CDR1 and CDR2 (germline): WNHNN, SYGVQD (reference sequence). The CDR3 region is CASRTGRARSYEQYF. CDR3 coding DNA: TGCGCCAGTAGGACAGGACGAGCACGGTCCTACGAGCAGTACTTC.

The chain links TRBV5-1 to TRBJ1-2; D not resolved. This CDR3 comprises 16 residues. Germline lookup yields CDR1 SGHRS and CDR2 YFSETQ. Trimming took off 0 bases at V and 2 bases at J, with 14 bases between the two ends. For the CDR3, the DNA is TGCGCCAGCAGCTTGGGGCAGGCGATCTCAAACTATGGCTACACCTTC. It encodes CASSLGQAISNYGYTF.

This chain uses TRBV2 with TRBJ1-2; D uncertain. There are 12 residues in the CDR3. The V gene's germline CDR1 is SNHLY and CDR2 FYNNEI. The V end was cut by 7 bases, the J end by 5 bases, with 11 bases between. Written as DNA, the CDR3 is TGTGCCAGCACCGTAGAGCGGTATGGCTACACCTTC. Translated, it gives CASTVERYGYTF.

Only one count was recorded for this clone. The gene calls are TRBV27 and TRBJ2-5, with a weak D call TRBD2 (6 bases). V shed 6 bases and J shed 5 bases, with 16 bases lying between them. The germline V gene has CDR1 MNHEY and CDR2 SMNVEV (reference sequence). This CDR3 spans 14 amino acids. The CDR3 region has the DNA TGTGCCAGCAGCCCACGTCCGGGGAGGGAGACCCAGTACTTC. It is translated as CASSPRPGRETQYF.

The rearrangement links TRBV21-1 to TRBJ1-2. TRBV21-1 constitutes a pseudogene. This CDR3 region has 13 residues. CDR3 amino acids: CASSPREAHGYTF. CDR3 bases: TGTGCCAGCAGCCCCCGGGAAGCCCACGGCTACACCTTC.

The gene calls are TRBV28 and TRBJ1-5, with D unclear. The V end lost 6 bases, the J end lost 4 bases, and 28 bases lay between the germline ends. CDR1 is MDHEN and CDR2 is SYDVKM in the germline V gene. There are 19 residues in the CDR3. CDR3 sequence (DNA): TGTGCCAGCAGACCTCTTAAAGAAGACATGAAGGATTGTAATCAGCCCCAGCATTTT. Protein: CASRPLKEDMKDCNQPQHF.

The chain has TRBV19 and TRBJ2-1; TRBD1 agrees at 8 bases. V was pared by 8 bases and J by 7 bases, with 4 bases of the junction left unmatched. This CDR3 contains 12 residues. Germline-derived CDR1 and CDR2 are LNHDA and SQIVND (reference sequence). The CDR3 spells CASQGAGNEQFF. Written as DNA, the CDR3 is TGTGCCAGTCAGGGGGCAGGTAATGAGCAGTTCTTC.

The V call is TRBV7-3, the J call TRBJ2-2; D perhaps matches TRBD1 (6 bases). The V gene lost 2 bases and the J gene lost 4 bases, with 8 bases spanning the gap. CDR3 size: 14 residues. The germline V gene has CDR1 SGHTA and CDR2 FQGTGA. DNA for the CDR3: TGTGCCAGCAGCTTAGGGGGCGGCACCGGGGAGCTGTTTTTT. Its translation is CASSLGGGTGELFF.

The J gene is TRBJ2-3, the V gene TRBV7-2; 9 bases line up with TRBD2. CDR1 and CDR2 (germline): SGHTA, FQGNSA. The CDR3 has 17 residues. V shed 0 bases, J shed 4 bases, and the junction held 8 bases outside the gene matches. As DNA, the CDR3 is TGTGCCAGCAGCTTAGCCCCGACTAGCGGAGGGGCAGATACGCAGTATTTT. Its translation: CASSLAPTSGGADTQYF.

The V and J genes are TRBV5-8 and TRBJ1-4; perhaps TRBD1 as D (6 bases). The length of the CDR3 is 13 residues. Between the trimmed V and J ends, which lost 5 bases and 1 base, there was a span of 6 bases. Germline CDR1 reads SGHTS; CDR2 reads YDEGEE. The CDR3 nucleotides read TGTGCCAGCAGGGACAGAACTAATGAAAAACTGTTTTTT. Its protein is CASRDRTNEKLFF.

The chain joins TRBV29-1 to TRBJ2-1, with TRBD2 matching over 9 bases. Unmatched junction bases numbered 6, after V lost 4 bases and J lost 5 bases. The CDR3 is made up of 14 amino acids. Germline V CDR1 and CDR2: SQVTM, ANQGSEA. The CDR3 DNA reads as TGCAGCGTTGGGAAGGCGGGAGGGGACAATGAGCAGTTCTTC. It translates to CSVGKAGGDNEQFF.

The V and J genes are TRBV28 and TRBJ1-5; the D gene is possibly TRBD1 (6 bases). This CDR3 is built from 15 residues. The germline gives CDR1 MDHEN, CDR2 SYDVKM. V was shortened by 2 bases and J by 2 bases, with 10 bases between the two germline ends. As DNA, the CDR3 is TGTGCCAGCAGTTTAGGGGGGGCCGGCAATCAGCCCCAGCATTTT. Protein sequence: CASSLGGAGNQPQHF.

The rearrangement links TRBV9 to TRBJ1-4; 8 bases are a match to TRBD1. Germline CDR1 reads SGDLS; CDR2 reads YYNGEE. The CDR3 length is 16 residues. Trimming at V came to 0 bases and at J to 4 bases, leaving 5 bases not matched to a gene. CDR3 nucleotide sequence: TGTGCCAGCAGCGTAGAAGACGGACAGGGTAATGAAAAACTGTTTTTT. Translating gives CASSVEDGQGNEKLFF.

The V gene is TRBV6-6, the J gene TRBJ2-5; TRBD2 aligns across 8 bases. The CDR3 has 14 amino acids. CDR1 is MNHNY, CDR2 SVGAGI, per germline (reference sequence). V lost 5 bases to trimming and J lost 3 bases; unmatched junction nucleotides: 5. CDR3 sequence: CASSRGGPEETQYF. As DNA, the CDR3 is TGTGCCAGCAGTCGCGGGGGGCCCGAAGAGACCCAGTACTTC.

The J gene is TRBJ2-6, the V gene TRBV19; tentative D call: TRBD1 (5 bases). Trimming pared 8 bases from V and 2 bases from J, leaving 16 bases between. The CDR3 is 16 residues long. Looked up from germline, CDR1 is LNHDA and CDR2 is SQIVND (reference sequence). The CDR3 is CASFAQGRAGANVLTF. In nucleotides, the CDR3 is TGTGCCAGTTTTGCCCAGGGTCGCGCTGGGGCCAACGTCCTGACTTTC.

The chain has TRBV28 and TRBJ2-5; weak D call: TRBD1 (6 bases). Trimming shortened V by 4 bases and J by 5 bases, and 8 bases separated the two germline ends. Germline V gene data show CDR1 as MDHEN and CDR2 as SYDVKM. The CDR3 length is 12 residues. CDR3 in DNA: TGTGCCAGCAGTTCAGGGGTGGAGACCCAGTACTTC. Translating gives CASSSGVETQYF.

The chain couples TRBV5-1 to TRBJ2-1, with TRBD2 matching over 11 bases. V lost 0 bases, J lost 3 bases, and 2 bases stayed unmatched. The germline V gene has CDR1 SGHRS and CDR2 YFSETQ. The CDR3 has 16 residues. The CDR3, as DNA: TGCGCCAGCAGCTTGGTACTAGCGGGAGACTACAATGAGCAGTTCTTC. Its translation is CASSLVLAGDYNEQFF.

The genes are TRBV4-1 and TRBJ1-4; 8 nucleotides line up with TRBD1. The CDR3 runs 16 residues. Unmatched junction bases numbered 5, after V lost 0 bases and J lost 5 bases. Germline CDR1 reads MGHRA; CDR2 reads YSYEKL. The CDR3 protein is CASSQEDRELNEKLFF. DNA of the CDR3: TGCGCCAGCAGCCAAGAGGACAGGGAGCTAAATGAAAAACTGTTTTTT.

Details on this clone: This same CDR3 is encoded by further DNA sequences in the sample. This chain joins TRBV5-6 and TRBJ2-7, with a possible D match to TRBD2 (5 bases). With 2 bases removed from V and 2 bases from J, the gap between germline ends came to 11 bases. The CDR3 is 14 residues long. Germline lookup yields CDR1 SGHDT and CDR2 YYEEEE. This CDR3 reads CASSFGLSAYEQYF. CDR3 in DNA: TGTGCCAGCAGCTTTGGACTTTCCGCCTACGAGCAGTACTTC. Complete variable domain (other parts from reference TRBV5-6 and TRBJ2-7): DAGVTQSPTHLIKTRGQQVTLRCSPKSGHDTVSWYQQALGQGPQFIFQYYEEEERQRGNFPDRFSGHQFPNYSSELNVNALLLGDSALYLCASSFGLSAYEQYFGPGTRLTVT.

J is TRBJ1-1 and V is TRBV9; the D gene is possibly TRBD1 (5 bases). The ends were cut back, 4 bases at V and 3 bases at J, with 13 bases in the middle. The CDR3 is made up of 14 amino acids. Per germline, CDR1 SGDLS and CDR2 YYNGEE. CDR3 DNA sequence: TGTGCCAGCAGCTTCACGGCAGGGTACACTGAAGCTTTCTTT. As protein: CASSFTAGYTEAFF.

V is TRBV6-1 and J is TRBJ2-3; D not resolved. The V end lost 5 bases, the J end lost 5 bases, and 5 bases lay between the germline ends. The CDR3 totals 11 residues. The V gene's germline CDR1 is MNHNS and CDR2 SASEGT. CDR3 region: CASSPRDTQYF. In DNA form, the CDR3 reads TGTGCCAGCAGTCCCCGAGATACGCAGTATTTT.

V is TRBV15 and J is TRBJ2-7, with TRBD1 matching over 8 bases. From germline, CDR1 is LNHNV and CDR2 YYDKDF (reference sequence). The junction had 9 bases not matched to a gene; V was cut back by 5 bases and J by 3 bases. The CDR3 runs 15 residues. CDR3 DNA: TGTGCCACCAGCTCGCAGGGGGCGGTTAACTACGAGCAGTACTTC. Translation: CATSSQGAVNYEQYF.